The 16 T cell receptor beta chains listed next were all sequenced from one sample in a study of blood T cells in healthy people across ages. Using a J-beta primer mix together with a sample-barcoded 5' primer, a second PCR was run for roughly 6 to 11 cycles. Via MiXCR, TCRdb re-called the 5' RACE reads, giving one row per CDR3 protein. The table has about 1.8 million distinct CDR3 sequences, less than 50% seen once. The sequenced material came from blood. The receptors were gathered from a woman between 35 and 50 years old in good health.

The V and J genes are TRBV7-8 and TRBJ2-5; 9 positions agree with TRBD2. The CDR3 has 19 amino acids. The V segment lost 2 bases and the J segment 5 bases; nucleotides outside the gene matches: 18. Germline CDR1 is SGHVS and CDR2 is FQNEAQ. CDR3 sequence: CASSLSQRGAPGSRETQYF. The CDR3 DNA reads TGTGCCAGCAGCTTATCTCAGCGGGGGGCCCCCGGCTCACGTGAGACCCAGTACTTC.

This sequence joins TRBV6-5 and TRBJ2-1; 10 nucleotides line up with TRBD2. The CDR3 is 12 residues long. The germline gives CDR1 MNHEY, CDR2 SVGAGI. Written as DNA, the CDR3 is TGTGTATCTAGCGGGGGCGGGAATGAGCAGTTCTTC. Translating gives CVSSGGGNEQFF.

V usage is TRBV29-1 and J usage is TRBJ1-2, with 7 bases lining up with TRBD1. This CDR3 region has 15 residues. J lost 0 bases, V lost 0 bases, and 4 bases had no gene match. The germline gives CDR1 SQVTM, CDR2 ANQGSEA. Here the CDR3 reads CSVEETGQTNYGYTF. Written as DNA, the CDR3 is TGCAGCGTTGAAGAGACAGGGCAAACTAACTATGGCTACACCTTC.

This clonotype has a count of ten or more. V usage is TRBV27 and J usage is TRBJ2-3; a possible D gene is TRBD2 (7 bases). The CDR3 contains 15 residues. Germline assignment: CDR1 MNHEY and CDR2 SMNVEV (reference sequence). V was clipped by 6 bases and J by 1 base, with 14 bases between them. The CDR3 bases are TGTGCCAGCAGCTTAGGGGGGGCCGGCACAGATACGCAGTATTTT. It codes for CASSLGGAGTDTQYF.

The CDR3 sequence: CGGAGVILAKNIQYF. The CDR3 DNA follows: TGTGGGGGGGCAGGGGTTATACTAGCCAAAAACATTCAGTACTTC. V gene TRBV6-1 combines with J gene TRBJ2-4, with D perhaps given as TRBD1 or TRBD2 (6 bases each). The CDR3 runs 15 residues. Per germline, CDR1 MNHNS and CDR2 SASEGT.

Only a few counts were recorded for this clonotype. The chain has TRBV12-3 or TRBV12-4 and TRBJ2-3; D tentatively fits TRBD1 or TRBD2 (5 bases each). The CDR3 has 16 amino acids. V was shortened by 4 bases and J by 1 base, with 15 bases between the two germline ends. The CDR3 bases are TGTGCCAGCAGTTGGGGACCCAACACTCGCACAGATACGCAGTATTTT. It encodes CASSWGPNTRTDTQYF.

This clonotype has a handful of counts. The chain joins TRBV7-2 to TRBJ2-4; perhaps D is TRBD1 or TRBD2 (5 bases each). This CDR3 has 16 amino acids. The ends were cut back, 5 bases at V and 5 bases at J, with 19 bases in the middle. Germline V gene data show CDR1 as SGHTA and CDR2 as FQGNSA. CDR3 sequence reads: CASSPGTYPIENIQYF. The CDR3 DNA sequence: TGTGCCAGCAGCCCCGGGACGTACCCCATCGAAAACATTCAGTACTTC.

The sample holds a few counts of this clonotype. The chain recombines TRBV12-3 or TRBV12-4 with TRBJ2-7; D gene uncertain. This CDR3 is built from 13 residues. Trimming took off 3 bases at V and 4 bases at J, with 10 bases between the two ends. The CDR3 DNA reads TGTGCCAGCAGTTTCGGACCGATATACGAGCAGTACTTC. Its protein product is CASSFGPIYEQYF.

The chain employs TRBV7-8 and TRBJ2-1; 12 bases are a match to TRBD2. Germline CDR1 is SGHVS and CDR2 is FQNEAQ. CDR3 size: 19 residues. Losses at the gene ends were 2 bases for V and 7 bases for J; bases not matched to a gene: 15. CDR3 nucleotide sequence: TGTGCCAGCAGCTTACAGCCCCGGAGTTCTAGCGGGGGGGGAAATGAGCAGTTCTTC. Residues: CASSLQPRSSSGGGNEQFF.

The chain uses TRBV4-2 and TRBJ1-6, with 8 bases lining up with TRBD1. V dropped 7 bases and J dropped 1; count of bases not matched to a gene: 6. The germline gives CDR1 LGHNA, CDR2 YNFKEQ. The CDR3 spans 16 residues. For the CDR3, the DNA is TGTGCCAGCAACAAACAGGGGGGGTCCTATAATTCACCCCTCCACTTT. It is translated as CASNKQGGSYNSPLHF.

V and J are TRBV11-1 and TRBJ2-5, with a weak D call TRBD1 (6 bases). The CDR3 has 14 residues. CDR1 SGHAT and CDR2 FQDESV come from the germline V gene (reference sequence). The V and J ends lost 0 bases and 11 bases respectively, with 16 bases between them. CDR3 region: CASSLALGRQEQYF. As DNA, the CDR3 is TGTGCCAGCAGCTTAGCTTTAGGAAGACAGGAGCAGTACTTC.

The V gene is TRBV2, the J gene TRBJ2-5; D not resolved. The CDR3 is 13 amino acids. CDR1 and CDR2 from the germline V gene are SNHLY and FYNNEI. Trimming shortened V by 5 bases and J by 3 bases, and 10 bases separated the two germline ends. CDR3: CASSKGLKETQYF. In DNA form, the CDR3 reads TGTGCCAGCAGTAAGGGTCTAAAAGAGACCCAGTACTTC.

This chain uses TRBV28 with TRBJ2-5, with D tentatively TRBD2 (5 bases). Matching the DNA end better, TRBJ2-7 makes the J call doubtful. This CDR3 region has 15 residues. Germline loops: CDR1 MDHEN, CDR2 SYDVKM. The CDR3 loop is CASSEEVPRDYEQYF. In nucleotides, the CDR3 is TGTGCCAGCAGTGAGGAGGTCCCAAGGGACTACGAGCAGTACTTC.

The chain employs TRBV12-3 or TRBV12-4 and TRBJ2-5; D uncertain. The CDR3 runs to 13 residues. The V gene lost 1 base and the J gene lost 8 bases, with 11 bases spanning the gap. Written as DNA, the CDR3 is TGTGCCAGCAGTTTAGAAGTCATAGGTACCCAGTACTTC. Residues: CASSLEVIGTQYF.

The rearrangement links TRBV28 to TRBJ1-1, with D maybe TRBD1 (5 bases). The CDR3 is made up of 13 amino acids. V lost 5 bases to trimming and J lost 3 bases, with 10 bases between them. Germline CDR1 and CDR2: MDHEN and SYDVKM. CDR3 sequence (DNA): TGTGCCAGCAGTAAAGGAGGGGACACTGAAGCTTTCTTT. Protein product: CASSKGGDTEAFF. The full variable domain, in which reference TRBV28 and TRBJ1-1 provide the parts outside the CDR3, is DVKVTQSSRYLVKRTGEKVFLECVQDMDHENMFWYRQDPGLGLRLIYFSYDVKMKEKGDIPEGYSVSREKKERFSLILESASTNQTSMYLCASSKGGDTEAFFGQGTRLTVV.

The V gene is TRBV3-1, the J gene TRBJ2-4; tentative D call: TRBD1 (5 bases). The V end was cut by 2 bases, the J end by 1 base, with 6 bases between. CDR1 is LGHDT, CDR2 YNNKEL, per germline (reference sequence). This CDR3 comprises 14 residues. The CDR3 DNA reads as TGTGCCAGCAGCCAATACAGGGCCAAAAACATTCAGTACTTC. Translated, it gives CASSQYRAKNIQYF. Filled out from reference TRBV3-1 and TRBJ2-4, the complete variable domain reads DTAVSQTPKYLVTQMGNDKSIKCEQNLGHDTMYWYKQDSKKFLKIMFSYNNKELIINETVPNRFSPKSPDKAHLNLHINSLELGDSAVYFCASSQYRAKNIQYFGAGTRLSVL.